What follows are 24 T cell receptor beta chains derived from one specimen sequenced in a study of T cell changes during pregnancy in multiple sclerosis (dated by TCRdb to between 2017 and 2020). Libraries were constructed by the immunoSEQ multiplex PCR assay. TCRdb stores this immuneACCESS table with in-frame sequences only. Part of the clones is absent; in the studies checked, under half of the shortfall reflects unresolved V genes, and no reason is known for the rest. This sample has 37,000 or so clones in its table, and 80% to 90% of those were observed once. The ten largest clones represent 0.51% of the sample. The sample consisted of CD4+ T cells from peripheral blood mononuclear cells, taken in the first trimester of pregnancy. The source is a female donor with multiple sclerosis, enrolled in a pregnancy study.

The chain recombines TRBV28 with TRBJ2-7, with 11 nucleotides matching TRBD1. Germline assignment: CDR1 MDHEN and CDR2 SYDVKM. This CDR3 spans 17 amino acids. J lost 1 base, V lost 3 bases, and 8 bases had no gene match. CDR3 DNA: TGTGCCAGCAGTTTCCCCCAGGACAGGGGGCTATCCTACGAGCAGTACTTC. Its protein is CASSFPQDRGLSYEQYF.

The chain recombines TRBV5-6 with TRBJ2-1, with 11 bases fitting TRBD1. The germline V gene encodes CDR1 SGHDT and CDR2 YYEEEE. The CDR3 runs to 15 residues. V gave up 2 bases and J gave up 6 bases; unmatched junction bases: 4. The CDR3 nucleotides read TGTGCCAGCAGCTTACCGGGACAGGGGGGCAATGAGCAGTTCTTC. Protein sequence: CASSLPGQGGNEQFF.

The V call is TRBV5-6, the J call TRBJ1-1, with no clear D. The CDR3 consists of 13 residues. CDR1 and CDR2 (germline): SGHDT, YYEEEE. V was shortened by 3 bases and J by 9 bases, with 15 bases between the two germline ends. CDR3 region: CASSSGLRRKAFF. As DNA, the CDR3 is TGTGCCAGCAGCTCAGGACTCAGGCGTAAAGCTTTCTTT. The full variable domain, with the rest looked up from reference TRBV5-6 and TRBJ1-1, is DAGVTQSPTHLIKTRGQQVTLRCSPKSGHDTVSWYQQALGQGPQFIFQYYEEEERQRGNFPDRFSGHQFPNYSSELNVNALLLGDSALYLCASSSGLRRKAFFGQGTRLTVV.

This sequence joins TRBV12-5 and TRBJ2-7, with 8 positions matching TRBD2. The germline CDR1 and CDR2 sequences are LGHNT and FRNRAP. V was clipped by 3 bases and J by 4 bases; unmatched bases: 11. The CDR3 is 16 residues long. CDR3 bases: TGTGCTAGTGGTTTAGGTCTGGGTAGCGGGGTGTACGAGCAGTACTTC. It translates to CASGLGLGSGVYEQYF.

The chain is built from TRBV9 and TRBJ2-2; 7 nucleotides match TRBD1. The V segment lost 0 bases and the J segment 4 bases; nucleotides outside the gene matches: 9. Germline values: CDR1 SGDLS, CDR2 YYNGEE. The CDR3 has 17 residues. CDR3 loop: CASSVDHRAGGTGELFF. CDR3 coding DNA: TGTGCCAGCAGCGTAGATCACAGGGCAGGGGGCACCGGGGAGCTGTTTTTT.

This clone showed up just a few times. The V call is TRBV6-5, the J call TRBJ1-1, with D uncertain. The CDR3 is made up of 15 amino acids. V lost 0 bases and J 3 bases, leaving 11 bases between the germline ends. Germline assignment: CDR1 MNHEY and CDR2 SVGAGI. The CDR3 region is CASSYSRSQDTEAFF. CDR3 sequence (DNA): TGTGCCAGCAGTTACTCGAGATCTCAGGACACTGAAGCTTTCTTT.

The rearrangement links TRBV30 to TRBJ1-2; D unresolved. V lost 2 bases to trimming and J lost 4 bases, with 5 bases between them. This CDR3 contains 11 residues. Germline V CDR1 and CDR2: GTSNPN, SVGIG (reference sequence). The CDR3 region has the DNA TGTGCCTGGAGTTACGGCTATGGCTACACCTTC. It specifies CAWSYGYGYTF. The full variable domain, in which reference TRBV30 and TRBJ1-2 provide the parts outside the CDR3, is SQTIHQWPATLVQPVGSPLSLECTVEGTSNPNLYWYRQAAGRGLQLLFYSVGIGQISSEVPQNLSASRPQDRQFILSSKKLLLSDSGFYLCAWSYGYGYTFGSGTRLTVV.

The chain links TRBV5-1 to TRBJ2-3, with D possibly TRBD2 on 6 matching bases. Germline V gives CDR1 SGHRS, CDR2 YFSETQ. V was clipped by 4 bases and J by 0 bases, with 12 bases between them. This CDR3 spans 15 amino acids. This CDR3 reads CASSLSGTSTDTQYF. As DNA, the CDR3 is TGCGCCAGCAGCCTTTCAGGGACTAGCACAGATACGCAGTATTTT.

CDR3 in amino acids: CASSSVDRADTGELFF. Here the CDR3 DNA reads TGTGCCAGCAGCTCCGTAGACAGGGCGGACACCGGGGAGCTGTTTTTT. The chain employs TRBV9 and TRBJ2-2, with 7 positions matching TRBD1. CDR1 and CDR2 from the germline V gene are SGDLS and YYNGEE. J gave up 3 bases and V 4 bases, and 9 bases lay outside the gene matches. The CDR3 extends over 16 amino acids.

This rearrangement joins TRBV29-1 to TRBJ1-1, with 7 bases that match TRBD1. The CDR3 covers 13 residues. The V gene end was trimmed by 3 bases and the J gene end by 5 bases; junction bases not matched to a gene: 6. Germline CDR1 reads SQVTM; CDR2 reads ANQGSEA. CDR3 DNA sequence: TGCAGCGTTGACACAGGGGTGGGGACTGAAGCTTTCTTT. Its translation is CSVDTGVGTEAFF.

This clone was seen once. The rearrangement joins TRBV27 to TRBJ1-5; maybe TRBD1 (6 bases). CDR3 length equals 16 residues. Deletions cut 5 bases from V and 0 bases from J, with 14 bases between. Germline V gene lookup returns CDR1 MNHEY and CDR2 SMNVEV (reference sequence). CDR3 in DNA: TGTGCCAGCAGTCCCGACAGGCGGTATAGCAATCAGCCCCAGCATTTT. Translated: CASSPDRRYSNQPQHF.

The J gene is TRBJ1-1, the V gene TRBV5-8, with TRBD1 matching 8 bases. V lost 4 bases, J lost 3 bases, and 14 bases stayed unmatched. Germline CDR1 SGHTS, CDR2 YDEGEE. This CDR3 region has 17 residues. The CDR3 sequence is CASSPSLDRGIYTEAFF. CDR3 nucleotide sequence: TGTGCCAGCAGCCCAAGTCTTGACAGGGGCATTTACACTGAAGCTTTCTTT.

A single count supports this clone. This chain uses TRBV5-1 with TRBJ1-2; 9 nucleotides match TRBD1. The CDR3 consists of 14 residues. V dropped 4 bases and J dropped 7; count of bases not matched to a gene: 8. Germline V CDR1 and CDR2: SGHRS, YFSETQ. The CDR3 sequence is CASSVGQGATGYTF. The DNA of the CDR3 is TGCGCCAGCAGCGTGGGACAGGGCGCGACTGGCTACACCTTC. Variable domain in full (rest from reference TRBV5-1 and TRBJ1-2): KAGVTQTPRYLIKTRGQQVTLSCSPISGHRSVSWYQQTPGQGLQFLFEYFSETQRNKGNFPGRFSGRQFSNSRSEMNVSTLELGDSALYLCASSVGQGATGYTFGSGTRLTVV.

V gene TRBV30 combines with J gene TRBJ2-5; 10 bases align to TRBD2. The trim removed 2 bases at V and 2 bases at J, leaving 11 bases unmatched. The germline gives CDR1 GTSNPN, CDR2 SVGIG (reference sequence). This CDR3 has 17 amino acids. The CDR3 sequence: CAWSPTRTSGGQETQYF. In DNA form, the CDR3 reads TGTGCCTGGAGTCCAACGAGGACTAGCGGAGGGCAAGAGACCCAGTACTTC.

V and J are TRBV10-1 and TRBJ1-3, with D perhaps matching TRBD1 (5 bases). The CDR3 extends over 17 amino acids. The V gene lost 0 bases and the J gene lost 0 bases, with 12 bases spanning the gap. Germline V lookup: CDR1 WNHNN, CDR2 SYGVQD (reference sequence). CDR3 coding DNA: TGCGCCAGCAGTGAGTCGAGCTCCGGGGGCTCTGGAAACACCATATATTTT. As protein: CASSESSSGGSGNTIYF.

This clone appeared once. The CDR3: CASSQGQMNTEAFF. In DNA, the CDR3 is TGCGCCAGCAGCCAAGGGCAAATGAACACTGAAGCTTTCTTT. The rearrangement links TRBV4-3 to TRBJ1-1; D unresolved. Germline CDR1 and CDR2: LGHNA and YSLEER. Between the trimmed V and J ends, which lost 1 base and 0 bases, there was a span of 6 bases. The CDR3 has 14 amino acids.

The chain employs TRBV2 and TRBJ1-4; TRBD1 is a possible D gene (6 bases). The CDR3 has 14 residues. Germline-derived CDR1 and CDR2 are SNHLY and FYNNEI. V lost 6 bases, J lost 2 bases, and 10 bases lay in between. CDR3 nucleotide sequence: TGTGCCAGCAGAGGGGGAACGACTAATGAAAAACTGTTTTTT. Protein: CASRGGTTNEKLFF.

This chain uses TRBV2 with TRBJ1-5; no firm D call. The V and J ends lost 7 bases and 3 bases respectively, with 10 bases between them. The CDR3 is 13 residues long. Germline V gene data show CDR1 as SNHLY and CDR2 as FYNNEI. CDR3: CASTLQFNQPQHF. The DNA for the CDR3 is TGTGCCAGCACCCTTCAGTTCAATCAGCCCCAGCATTTT.

This clone was seen a single time. The J gene is TRBJ1-2, the V gene TRBV4-2; tentative D call: TRBD1 (5 bases). Germline-derived CDR1 and CDR2 are LGHNA and YNFKEQ. V dropped 0 bases and J dropped 4 bases, with 12 bases sitting between them. This CDR3 is built from 15 residues. CDR3 amino acids: CASSQDIQVLYGYTF. The CDR3 DNA reads as TGTGCCAGCAGCCAAGATATACAGGTGCTCTATGGCTACACCTTC.

V is TRBV7-3 and J is TRBJ1-1; the match to TRBD1 covers 7 bases. Germline CDR1 and CDR2: SGHTA and FQGTGA. V lost 7 bases and J lost 7; bases outside the gene matches: 9. There are 13 residues in the CDR3. The CDR3 loop reads CASTIQGSNEAFF. CDR3 nucleotides: TGTGCCAGCACCATACAGGGGAGCAATGAAGCTTTCTTT.

The V call is TRBV7-3, the J call TRBJ2-2; D remains ambiguous. The CDR3 spans 15 residues. V was cut by 2 bases and J by 4 bases, with 11 bases left in between. Germline values: CDR1 SGHTA, CDR2 FQGTGA. In DNA form, the CDR3 reads TGTGCCAGCAGCTTACACCAATTCGGCACCGGGGAGCTGTTTTTT. It translates to CASSLHQFGTGELFF.

The chain recombines TRBV7-2 with TRBJ2-7; a possible D gene is TRBD2 (6 bases). Deletions cut 3 bases from V and 5 bases from J, with 14 bases between. The CDR3 loop spans 14 amino acids. CDR1 is SGHTA and CDR2 is FQGNSA in the germline V gene. The chain's CDR3 is CASSLGLGGNEQYF. CDR3 sequence (DNA): TGTGCCAGCAGCTTGGGACTGGGCGGAAACGAGCAGTACTTC.

As regards this clone: An end of the junction differs from the germline gene, which may be a read error. The V and J genes are TRBV7-9 and TRBJ1-5; TRBD1 matches at 9 bases. The CDR3 loop spans 18 amino acids. Per the germline V gene, CDR1 is SEHNR and CDR2 is FQNEAQ (reference sequence). The CDR3 DNA reads as TGTGCCAGCAGCCTAGCAGCCCCGGGGACAGGGAGCAATCAGCCCCAGCATTTT. Its translation is CASSLAAPGTGSNQPQHF.

V usage is TRBV6-5 and J usage is TRBJ1-1, with 7 bases identical to TRBD1. This CDR3 has 16 amino acids. V gave up 0 bases and J gave up 5 bases; unmatched junction bases: 9. Germline V gene sequence: CDR1 MNHEY, CDR2 SVGAGI. DNA for the CDR3: TGTGCCAGCAGTTACTCGAGAGCAGGGGGTAGTACTGAAGCTTTCTTT. Amino acids: CASSYSRAGGSTEAFF.